Listed below are T cell receptor beta chains from one sample, sequenced in a study of T-cell reconstitution after alpha-beta-depleted transplantation in children. TCRdb re-derived calls from the PCR reads in MiXCR, one entry per CDR3 protein. The sample holds around 700,000 distinct CDR3 sequences, roughly 13% seen once. The material was PBMCs, obtained before TCRalphabeta/CD19-depleted stem cell transplant. The receptors here all came from a girl aged 2 to 10 with congenital amegakaryocytic thrombocytopenia, due to receive a stem cell transplant. Each CDR3 is given with its conserved first and last residue. Fields, in order: clone size, V gene, D gene, J gene, CDR3 protein, CDR3 DNA. D genes are given only for firm matches. Clone size is not always given. Where it is, it says once, few, many or a class for expanded clones.

>many|TRBV29-1|TRBD2|TRBJ2-1
CSVALAGGARSTHNEQFF
TGCAGCGTTGCTCTGGCGGGAGGAGCACGTTCGACCCACAATGAGCAGTTCTTC
>.|TRBV20-1|TRBD1|TRBJ1-5
CSATKTGAKQPQHF
TGCAGTGCCACGAAGACAGGGGCGAAGCAGCCCCAGCATTTT
>few|TRBV20-1|.|TRBJ2-5
CSALGGQAKETQYF
TGCAGTGCTTTGGGGGGGCAGGCGAAAGAGACCCAGTACTTC
>many|TRBV5-1|.|TRBJ2-1
CASSSQSGDEQFF
TGCGCCAGCAGCTCGCAATCTGGGGATGAGCAGTTCTTC
>few|TRBV11-2|TRBD2|TRBJ2-5
CASNSGTVTPKQETQYF
TGTGCCAGTAATAGCGGGACCGTGACACCCAAACAAGAGACCCAGTACTTC
>many|TRBV28|.|TRBJ2-1
CASIFGSFSNEQFF
TGTGCCAGCATCTTTGGGAGTTTCTCCAATGAGCAGTTCTTC
>few|TRBV7-6|TRBD2|TRBJ2-5
CASSLSRTSPAMETQYF
TGTGCCAGCAGCTTAAGTCGGACTAGCCCCGCTATGGAGACCCAGTACTTC
>.|TRBV3-1|.|TRBJ2-7
CASPSNNEQYF
TGTGCCAGCCCAAGTAATAACGAGCAGTACTTC
>.|TRBV27|.|TRBJ1-5
CASSLLGGPQHF
TGTGCCAGCAGTTTATTGGGTGGGCCCCAGCATTTT
>many|TRBV12-3/TRBV12-4|.|TRBJ2-7
CASRRDGTYEQYF
TGTGCCAGCAGGAGAGACGGGACCTACGAGCAGTACTTC